This TCR beta chain was documented in a study of blood T cell repertoires in COVID-19. Looking at the study overall: In each case, the material was cDNA or gDNA derived from T cells, B-cell-depleted T cells, or PBMCs.

From germline, CDR1 is MNHNS and CDR2 SASEGT. This CDR3 is built from 14 residues. Trimming pared 2 bases from V and 7 bases from J, leaving 12 bases between. As originally analysed: Scientists estimated how many nucleated cells there were by amplifying reference gene primers. Measured with immunoSEQ multiplex PCR; TCRdb has only the in-frame clones, and not every one. V, J and clone size are those of that table, while D and trimming were read from the DNA. The table lists under 150,000 clones, about four fifths of them singletons. The chain has TRBV6-1 and TRBJ2-1; TRBD2 might be the D (5 bases). The sequenced sample consisted of peripheral blood. This TCR came from a man aged 55 to 69 with acute or convalescent COVID-19. As DNA, the CDR3 is TGTGCCAGCAGTGAAAGAGTTCGCGGGAATGAGCAGTTCTTC. Its protein is CASSERVRGNEQFF.